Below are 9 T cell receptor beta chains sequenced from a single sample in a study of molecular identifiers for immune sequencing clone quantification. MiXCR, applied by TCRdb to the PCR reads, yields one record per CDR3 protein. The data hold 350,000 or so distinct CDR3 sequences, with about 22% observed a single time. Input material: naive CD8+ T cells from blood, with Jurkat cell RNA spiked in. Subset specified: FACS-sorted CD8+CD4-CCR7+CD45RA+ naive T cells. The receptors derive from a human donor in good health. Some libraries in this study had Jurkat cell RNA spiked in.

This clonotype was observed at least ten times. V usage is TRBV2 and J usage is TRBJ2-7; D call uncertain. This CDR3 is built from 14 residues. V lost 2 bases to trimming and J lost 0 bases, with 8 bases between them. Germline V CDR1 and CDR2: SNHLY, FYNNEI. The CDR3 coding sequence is TGTGCCAGCAGTGAACGTACAGCCTCCTACGAGCAGTACTTC. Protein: CASSERTASYEQYF.

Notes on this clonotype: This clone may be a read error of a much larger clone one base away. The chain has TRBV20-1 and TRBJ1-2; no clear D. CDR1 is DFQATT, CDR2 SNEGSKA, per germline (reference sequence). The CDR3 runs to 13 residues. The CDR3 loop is CSTRGPEVPGYTF. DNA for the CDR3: TGCAGTACTAGAGGCCCCGAGGTCCCTGGCTACACCTTC.

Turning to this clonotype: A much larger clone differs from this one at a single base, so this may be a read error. The CDR3 region is CAGTTTPGQTSSSYNEQFF. Written as DNA, the CDR3 is TGTGCCGGGACCACCACCCCCGGACAGACCTCTAGCAGCTACAATGAGCAGTTCTTC. The chain is built from TRBV7-9 and TRBJ2-1; tentatively, D is TRBD1 (6 bases). Trimming stripped 11 bases from V and 3 bases from J, with 32 bases between. This CDR3 has 19 residues. Germline V lookup: CDR1 SEHNR, CDR2 FQNEAQ (reference sequence).

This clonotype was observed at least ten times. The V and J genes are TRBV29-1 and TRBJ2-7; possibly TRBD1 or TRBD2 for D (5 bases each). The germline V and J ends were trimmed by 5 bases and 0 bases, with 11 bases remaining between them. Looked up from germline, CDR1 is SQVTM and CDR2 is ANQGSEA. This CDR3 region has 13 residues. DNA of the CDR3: TGCAGCGTTATGGGACCCGCCTCCTACGAGCAGTACTTC. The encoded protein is CSVMGPASYEQYF.

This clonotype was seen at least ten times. CDR3 protein: CASTRGGSYEQYF. The CDR3 DNA reads as TGTGCCAGCACAAGGGGGGGCTCCTACGAGCAGTACTTC. The chain combines TRBV13 with TRBJ2-7; possible D gene TRBD2, 7 bases. V was cut by 7 bases and J by 0 bases, with 10 bases left in between. CDR1 is PRHDT, CDR2 FYEKMQ, per germline (reference sequence). The CDR3 sequence is 13 residues long.

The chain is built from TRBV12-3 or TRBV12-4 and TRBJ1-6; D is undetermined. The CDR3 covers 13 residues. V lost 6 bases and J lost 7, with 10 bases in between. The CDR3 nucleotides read TGTGCCAGCAGCTCCTCCTTAAATTCACCCCTCCACTTT. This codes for CASSSSLNSPLHF.

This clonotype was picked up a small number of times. The CDR3: CASSLENEAGGTDTQYF. The DNA for the CDR3 is TGTGCCAGCAGCCTGGAAAACGAGGCAGGGGGCACAGATACGCAGTATTTT. The V and J genes are TRBV13 and TRBJ2-3, with D tentatively TRBD1 (6 bases). Looked up from germline, CDR1 is PRHDT and CDR2 is FYEKMQ (reference sequence). The CDR3 contains 17 residues. V was shortened by 5 bases and J by 1 base, with 19 bases between the two germline ends.

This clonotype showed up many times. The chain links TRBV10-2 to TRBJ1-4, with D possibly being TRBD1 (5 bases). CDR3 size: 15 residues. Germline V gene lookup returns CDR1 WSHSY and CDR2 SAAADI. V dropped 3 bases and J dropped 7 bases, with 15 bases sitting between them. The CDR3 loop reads CASSERTGGVEKLFF. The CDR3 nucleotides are TGCGCCAGCAGTGAACGGACTGGAGGGGTTGAAAAACTGTTTTTT.

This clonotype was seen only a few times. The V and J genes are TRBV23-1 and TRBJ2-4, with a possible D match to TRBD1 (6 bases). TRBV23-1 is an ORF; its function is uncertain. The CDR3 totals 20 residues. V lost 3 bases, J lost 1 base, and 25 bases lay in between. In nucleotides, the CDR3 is TGCGCCAGCAGTCATTTACAGGGATCCCCAGAGAGGACGGCCAAAAACATTCAGTACTTC. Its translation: CASSHLQGSPERTAKNIQYF.